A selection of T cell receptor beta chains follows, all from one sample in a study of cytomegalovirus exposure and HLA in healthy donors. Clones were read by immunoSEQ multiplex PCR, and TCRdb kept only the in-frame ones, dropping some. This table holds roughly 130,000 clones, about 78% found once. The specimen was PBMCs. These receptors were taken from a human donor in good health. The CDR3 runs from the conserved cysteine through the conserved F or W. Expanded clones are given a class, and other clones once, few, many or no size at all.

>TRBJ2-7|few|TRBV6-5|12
CASSRQGYEQYF
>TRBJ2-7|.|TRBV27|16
CASSLSPSGSSTEQYF
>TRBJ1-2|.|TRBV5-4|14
CASSLTDPEIGYTF
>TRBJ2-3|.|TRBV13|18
CASSPGTSGGAWADTQYF
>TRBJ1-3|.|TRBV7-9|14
CASSLPDSGNTIYF
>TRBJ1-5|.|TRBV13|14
CASSRQNSNQPQHF
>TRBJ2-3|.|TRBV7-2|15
CASSLVGRAGDTQYF
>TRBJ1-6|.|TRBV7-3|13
CASSSDSYSPLHF
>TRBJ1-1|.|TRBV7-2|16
CASSLPPGQVNTEAFF
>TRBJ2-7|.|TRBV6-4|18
CASSGSGTGGEDDHEQYF
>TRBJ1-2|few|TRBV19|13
CASRVAGRHGYTF
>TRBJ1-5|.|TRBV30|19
CAWSAIAGQEIYSNQPQHF
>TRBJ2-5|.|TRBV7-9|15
CASSFAAGEVGTQYF
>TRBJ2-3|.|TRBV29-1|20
CSVEDRTQSRLAGNTDTQYF
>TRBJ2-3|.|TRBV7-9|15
CASSSTGTSTDTQYF